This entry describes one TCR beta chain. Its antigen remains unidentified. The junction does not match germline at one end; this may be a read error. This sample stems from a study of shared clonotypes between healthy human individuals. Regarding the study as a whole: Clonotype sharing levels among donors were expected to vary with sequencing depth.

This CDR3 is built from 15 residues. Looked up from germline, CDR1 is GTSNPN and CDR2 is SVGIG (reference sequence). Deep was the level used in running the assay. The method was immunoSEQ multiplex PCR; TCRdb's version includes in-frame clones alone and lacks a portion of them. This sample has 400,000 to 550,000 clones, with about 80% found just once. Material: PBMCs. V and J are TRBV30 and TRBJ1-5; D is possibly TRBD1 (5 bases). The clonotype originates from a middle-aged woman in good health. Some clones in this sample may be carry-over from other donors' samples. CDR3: CAWSTGGYSNQAQHF. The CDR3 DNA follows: TGTGCCTGGAGTACCGGGGGATACTCCAATCAGGCCCAGCATTTT.